Each of the 30 T cell receptor beta chains below was sequenced from the same sample in a study of long-term antiretroviral therapy in people with HIV (dated by TCRdb to between 2021 and 2024). Sequencing of the TRB variable region was done with the immunoSEQ hsTCRB v3.0 assay at survey level resolution. Entries here come from immuneACCESS through TCRdb and include only in-frame sequences with V and J called. Some clones fail to appear in such tables; in the studies checked, an unresolved V gene covers under half of the shortfall, and the cause of the remainder is unknown. The sample records some 11,000 clones, around four fifths of which are singletons. In total, the top ten clones hold around 17% of the sample. The material sequenced was unsorted PBMCs, taken at the start of antiretroviral therapy, before treatment. The receptors were gathered from a man in his thirties or forties with HIV.

The chain has TRBV9 and TRBJ2-7; no firm D call. V was cut by 4 bases and J by 2 bases, with 10 bases left in between. There are 13 residues in the CDR3. Per the germline V gene, CDR1 is SGDLS and CDR2 is YYNGEE. The CDR3 region has the DNA TGTGCCAGCAGCCCTCCCACACCCTACGAGCAGTACTTC. Protein sequence: CASSPPTPYEQYF.

V and J are TRBV9 and TRBJ2-1, with D hard to call. Trimming removed 1 base from V and 5 bases from J, with 4 bases in between. CDR1 is SGDLS and CDR2 is YYNGEE in the germline V gene. This CDR3 is built from 12 residues. The CDR3: CASSVFNNEQFF. As DNA, the CDR3 is TGTGCCAGCAGCGTATTTAACAATGAGCAGTTCTTC.

The rearrangement links TRBV30 to TRBJ2-3; TRBD1 aligns across 7 bases. The J segment lost 6 bases and the V segment lost 3 bases, leaving 3 bases of the junction unmatched. Germline V CDR1 and CDR2: GTSNPN, SVGIG (reference sequence). CDR3 length equals 12 residues. The DNA for the CDR3 is TGTGCCTGGAGAGGGGGCGGGGATACGCAGTATTTT. It specifies CAWRGGGDTQYF.

The V and J genes are TRBV7-8 and TRBJ2-3; D is ambiguous. Germline assignment: CDR1 SGHVS and CDR2 FQNEAQ. Trimming shortened V by 2 bases and J by 1 base, and 10 bases separated the two germline ends. The CDR3 is 15 amino acids. The CDR3 DNA reads TGTGCCAGCAGCTTAAGTTCGATGGGCACAGATACGCAGTATTTT. Protein: CASSLSSMGTDTQYF.

This clone is categorized as large (0.1 to 1%). The CDR3 loop is CASSVLGTRYEQYF. CDR3 nucleotides: TGTGCCAGCAGTGTACTTGGGACCCGATACGAGCAGTACTTC. The J gene is TRBJ2-7, the V gene TRBV2; D possibly matches TRBD1 or TRBD2 (5 bases each). The CDR3 covers 14 residues. Germline values: CDR1 SNHLY, CDR2 FYNNEI. V lost 4 bases, J lost 4 bases, and 14 bases lay in between.

The J gene is TRBJ1-1, the V gene TRBV6-5; no clear D gene. Germline assignment: CDR1 MNHEY and CDR2 SVGAGI. V lost 2 bases and J lost 8, with 9 bases in between. This CDR3 is built from 12 residues. Here the CDR3 reads CASSYMGGEAFF. DNA of the CDR3: TGTGCCAGCAGTTACATGGGAGGAGAAGCTTTCTTT.

V is TRBV28 and J is TRBJ2-7, with D uncertain. Trimming stripped 7 bases from V and 2 bases from J, with 15 bases between. The CDR3 totals 14 residues. From germline, CDR1 is MDHEN and CDR2 SYDVKM. DNA for the CDR3: TGTGCCAGCAACAATCGGCTGGCAACCTACGAGCAGTACTTC. This translates into CASNNRLATYEQYF.

This rearrangement joins TRBV9 to TRBJ2-3, with D tentatively TRBD2 (6 bases). In germline, CDR1 is SGDLS, CDR2 YYNGEE. The CDR3 length is 13 residues. Trimming stripped 4 bases from V and 6 bases from J, with 12 bases between. CDR3 sequence reads: CASSPRDFDTQYF. CDR3 coding DNA: TGTGCCAGCAGCCCCCGGGACTTCGATACGCAGTATTTT.

This chain links TRBV9 with TRBJ1-4, with TRBD1 identical over 7 bases. The CDR3 has 13 residues. V shed 4 bases, J shed 8 bases, and the junction held 5 bases outside the gene matches. Germline loops: CDR1 SGDLS, CDR2 YYNGEE. The CDR3 sequence is CASSKDREEKLFF. In DNA form, the CDR3 reads TGTGCCAGCAGCAAAGACAGGGAGGAAAAACTGTTTTTT.

J is TRBJ2-7 and V is TRBV5-5, with 7 bases fitting TRBD2. The CDR3 has 16 amino acids. Germline V gene lookup returns CDR1 SGHKS and CDR2 YYEKEE (reference sequence). Trimming removed 4 bases from V and 2 bases from J; junction bases left unmatched: 12. As DNA, the CDR3 is TGTGCCAGCAGCCCATCCCCGGCTAGCGGAACCTACGAGCAGTACTTC. Translating gives CASSPSPASGTYEQYF.

V is TRBV7-9 and J is TRBJ1-4, with D possibly being TRBD1 (5 bases). The CDR3 runs 15 residues. Germline CDR1 and CDR2: SEHNR and FQNEAQ (reference sequence). V was shortened by 5 bases and J by 5 bases, with 15 bases between the two germline ends. This chain's CDR3 is CASSPQAGENEKLFF. CDR3 in DNA: TGTGCCAGCAGCCCCCAGGCGGGGGAGAATGAAAAACTGTTTTTT.

This chain uses TRBV6-5 with TRBJ2-3; 7 bases align to TRBD1. This CDR3 has 14 residues. Germline V gives CDR1 MNHEY, CDR2 SVGAGI. V gave up 6 bases and J gave up 6 bases; unmatched junction bases: 9. The DNA for the CDR3 is TGTGCCAGCAGCCACGGGACAGCGGTGGATACGCAGTATTTT. It encodes CASSHGTAVDTQYF.

The gene calls are TRBV7-2 and TRBJ1-6; no clear D. CDR1 and CDR2 from the germline V gene are SGHTA and FQGNSA. The CDR3 has 15 residues. The germline V and J ends were trimmed by 4 bases and 6 bases, with 13 bases remaining between them. Written as DNA, the CDR3 is TGTGCCAGCAGCTCGAATCCCACGGCTAATTCACCCCTCCACTTT. Protein sequence: CASSSNPTANSPLHF.

For the CDR3, the DNA is TGTGCCAGCAACCTCTACAGGGGAGTCTCTGAAGCTTTCTTT. Protein product: CASNLYRGVSEAFF. The chain has TRBV25-1 and TRBJ1-1; 7 bases are a match to TRBD1. The V gene's germline CDR1 is MGHDK and CDR2 SYGVNS. This CDR3 region has 14 residues. Trimming took 7 bases from V and 6 from J; bases not matched to a gene: 11.

The V and J genes are TRBV5-1 and TRBJ2-7; D may be TRBD2 (6 bases). Germline values: CDR1 SGHRS, CDR2 YFSETQ. The germline V and J ends were trimmed by 4 bases and 7 bases, with 21 bases remaining between them. CDR3 length: 15 amino acids. The CDR3 spells CASSTTGPTGGEQYF. CDR3 nucleotides: TGCGCCAGCAGCACCACGGGACCTACCGGGGGAGAGCAGTACTTC.

J is TRBJ2-5 and V is TRBV7-9; a weak D match, TRBD2 (5 bases). V was trimmed by 3 bases and J by 2 bases, leaving 10 bases between them. This CDR3 spans 14 amino acids. Germline V gene lookup returns CDR1 SEHNR and CDR2 FQNEAQ (reference sequence). The chain's CDR3 is CASSFVRGQETQYF. The CDR3 DNA sequence: TGTGCCAGCAGCTTTGTTCGCGGGCAAGAGACCCAGTACTTC.

The chain carries TRBV5-6 and TRBJ1-1; D ambiguous. Germline lookup yields CDR1 SGHDT and CDR2 YYEEEE. This CDR3 has 14 residues. V shed 4 bases and J shed 5 bases, with 15 bases lying between them. CDR3 in DNA: TGTGCCAGCAGCCCGAGGATGGGTGGTACTGAAGCTTTCTTT. It translates to CASSPRMGGTEAFF.

The V and J genes are TRBV28 and TRBJ2-7, with D hard to call. The CDR3 is made up of 14 amino acids. The germline V and J ends were trimmed by 4 bases and 0 bases, with 10 bases remaining between them. Germline V gene data show CDR1 as MDHEN and CDR2 as SYDVKM. CDR3 in DNA: TGTGCCAGCAGTTACAGCCACGACTCCTACGAGCAGTACTTC. Translating gives CASSYSHDSYEQYF.

The rearrangement uses TRBV19 and TRBJ1-1; no clear D. Looked up from germline, CDR1 is LNHDA and CDR2 is SQIVND (reference sequence). The CDR3 loop spans 14 amino acids. V shed 4 bases and J shed 7 bases, with 16 bases lying between them. CDR3 amino acids: CASSSGAALLEAFF. DNA for the CDR3: TGTGCCAGTAGTAGCGGTGCAGCCCTCCTTGAAGCTTTCTTT.

The gene calls are TRBV7-2 and TRBJ2-3; no clear D. Germline CDR1 and CDR2: SGHTA and FQGNSA. Deletions cut 4 bases from V and 3 bases from J, with 11 bases between. The CDR3 has 14 amino acids. CDR3 in amino acids: CASSSALETDTQYF. The CDR3 DNA reads TGTGCCAGCAGCTCCGCTCTAGAGACAGATACGCAGTATTTT.

The chain has TRBV9 and TRBJ1-1, with D perhaps matching TRBD1 (6 bases). CDR1 and CDR2 from the germline V gene are SGDLS and YYNGEE. V shed 0 bases and J shed 2 bases, with 11 bases lying between them. There are 15 residues in the CDR3. The CDR3 DNA reads TGTGCCAGCAGCGTAGACACAGGGACCAACACTGAAGCTTTCTTT. Protein sequence: CASSVDTGTNTEAFF.

The genes are TRBV5-1 and TRBJ1-6; no clear D gene. V lost 0 bases to trimming and J lost 5 bases, with 6 bases between them. Looked up from germline, CDR1 is SGHRS and CDR2 is YFSETQ. The CDR3 spans 14 residues. The CDR3 loop is CASSLELDNSPLHF. CDR3 sequence (DNA): TGCGCCAGCAGCTTGGAGCTAGATAATTCACCCCTCCACTTT.

The J gene is TRBJ2-7, the V gene TRBV6-1; D gene ambiguous. CDR3 length: 14 amino acids. Germline V gene sequence: CDR1 MNHNS, CDR2 SASEGT. V lost 4 bases to trimming and J lost 2 bases, with 12 bases between them. Here the CDR3 reads CASSVQAATYEQYF. CDR3 coding DNA: TGTGCCAGCAGTGTCCAGGCGGCAACCTACGAGCAGTACTTC.

This clone appeared a few times. V gene TRBV18 combines with J gene TRBJ2-1; 10 bases match TRBD2. CDR1 is KGHSH, CDR2 LQKENI, per germline. The CDR3 runs 17 residues. J gave up 4 bases and V 0 bases, and 6 bases lay outside the gene matches. In nucleotides, the CDR3 is TGTGCCAGCTCACCACCGTTCGTGGGACTAGCGTACAATGAGCAGTTCTTC. This sequence encodes CASSPPFVGLAYNEQFF.

The J gene is TRBJ1-5, the V gene TRBV7-9; possible D gene TRBD1, 5 bases. CDR1 is SEHNR and CDR2 is FQNEAQ in the germline V gene (reference sequence). V shed 1 base and J shed 2 bases, with 6 bases lying between them. The CDR3 consists of 14 residues. The CDR3 protein is CASSLVGGNQPQHF. CDR3 nucleotide sequence: TGTGCCAGCAGCTTAGTGGGGGGCAATCAGCCCCAGCATTTT. Full variable domain (remainder filled in from reference TRBV7-9 and TRBJ1-5): DTGVSQNPRHKITKRGQNVTFRCDPISEHNRLYWYRQTLGQGPEFLTYFQNEAQLEKSRLLSDRFSAERPKGSFSTLEIQRTEQGDSAMYLCASSLVGGNQPQHFGDGTRLSIL.

This clone came up a few times. The rearrangement uses TRBV9 and TRBJ2-7; D tentatively fits TRBD1 or TRBD2 (5 bases each). CDR1 SGDLS and CDR2 YYNGEE come from the germline V gene. This CDR3 is 13 amino acids long. The V gene lost 5 bases and the J gene lost 6 bases, with 15 bases spanning the gap. This chain's CDR3 is CASSPLWGPEQYF. CDR3 in DNA: TGTGCCAGCAGTCCTCTGTGGGGACCCGAGCAGTACTTC.

The V gene is TRBV7-9, the J gene TRBJ2-7; D tentatively reads TRBD1 or TRBD2 (5 bases each). V was cut by 4 bases and J by 4 bases, with 17 bases left in between. The CDR3 runs to 15 residues. Germline values: CDR1 SEHNR, CDR2 FQNEAQ (reference sequence). This CDR3 is CASSSPGPLLYEQYF. The CDR3 DNA is TGTGCCAGCAGCTCGCCGGGACCGTTACTTTACGAGCAGTACTTC. Filled out from reference TRBV7-9 and TRBJ2-7, the complete variable domain reads DTGVSQNPRHKITKRGQNVTFRCDPISEHNRLYWYRQTLGQGPEFLTYFQNEAQLEKSRLLSDRFSAERPKGSFSTLEIQRTEQGDSAMYLCASSSPGPLLYEQYFGPGTRLTVT.

V usage is TRBV5-6 and J usage is TRBJ1-2; D gene unclear. The germline V gene has CDR1 SGHDT and CDR2 YYEEEE. The CDR3 is made up of 13 amino acids. V lost 4 bases to trimming and J lost 7 bases, with 14 bases between them. In nucleotides, the CDR3 is TGTGCCAGCAGCGGCCCCTCGGGGAGTGGCTACACCTTC. Amino acid sequence: CASSGPSGSGYTF. The variable domain in full, completed from reference TRBV5-6 and TRBJ1-2, reads DAGVTQSPTHLIKTRGQQVTLRCSPKSGHDTVSWYQQALGQGPQFIFQYYEEEERQRGNFPDRFSGHQFPNYSSELNVNALLLGDSALYLCASSGPSGSGYTFGSGTRLTVV.

This clone was seen a handful of times. The chain carries TRBV28 and TRBJ1-3; TRBD1 might be the D (5 bases). The CDR3 loop spans 14 amino acids. Trimming stripped 2 bases from V and 2 bases from J, with 7 bases between. The germline gives CDR1 MDHEN, CDR2 SYDVKM. The CDR3 sequence is CASSLEGPGNTIYF. The CDR3, as DNA: TGTGCCAGCAGTTTAGAGGGGCCTGGAAACACCATATATTTT.

This chain connects TRBV7-2 to TRBJ1-1, with D possibly TRBD1 on 5 matching bases. The V gene lost 0 bases and the J gene lost 3 bases, with 14 bases spanning the gap. Germline V gene lookup returns CDR1 SGHTA and CDR2 FQGNSA. This CDR3 is 16 amino acids long. The CDR3 loop is CASSLAQGVLDTEAFF. CDR3 nucleotide sequence: TGTGCCAGCAGCTTAGCTCAAGGGGTATTGGACACTGAAGCTTTCTTT.